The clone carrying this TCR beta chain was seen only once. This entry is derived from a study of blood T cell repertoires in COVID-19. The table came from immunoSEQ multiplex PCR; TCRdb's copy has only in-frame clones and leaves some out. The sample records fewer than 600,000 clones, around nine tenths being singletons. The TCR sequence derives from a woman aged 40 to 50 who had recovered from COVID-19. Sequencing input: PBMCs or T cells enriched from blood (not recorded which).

The CDR3 is CASRGLAGEVADTQYF. The CDR3 DNA reads TGTGCCAGCAGGGGACTAGCGGGAGAAGTAGCAGATACGCAGTATTTT. V gene TRBV11-3 combines with J gene TRBJ2-3; TRBD2 matches at 14 bases. This CDR3 region has 16 residues. Germline V CDR1 and CDR2: SGHNT, YENEEA. Trimming at V came to 6 bases and at J to 4 bases, leaving 6 bases not matched to a gene.